Below, 25 T cell receptor beta chains from the same sample are listed, as sequenced in a study of blood T cell repertoires in COVID-19. TCRdb's copy holds only in-frame clones and misses some; the assay was immunoSEQ multiplex PCR. The profile shows around 150,000 clones, more than 65% of them singletons. Sequencing was done on a sample of peripheral blood. The source of these receptors is a woman aged 45 to 65 in a cohort sampled during active or convalescent COVID-19.

The V gene is TRBV4-1, the J gene TRBJ2-3, with 7 bases that match TRBD2. V shed 6 bases, J shed 2 bases, and the junction held 17 bases outside the gene matches. The germline V gene encodes CDR1 MGHRA and CDR2 YSYEKL. The CDR3 loop spans 18 amino acids. CDR3: CASSFRGRGDRLTDTQYF. CDR3 bases: TGCGCCAGCAGTTTCCGGGGTCGGGGGGACCGTCTCACAGATACGCAGTATTTT.

This clone was detected only once. J is TRBJ2-5 and V is TRBV4-1; 13 bases fit TRBD2. V lost 0 bases to trimming and J lost 13 bases; unmatched junction nucleotides: 14. This CDR3 has 17 residues. Germline-derived CDR1 and CDR2 are MGHRA and YSYEKL. CDR3 nucleotides: TGCGCCAGCAGCCAAGAAATGGGGGGACTAGCGGGGCGGGCGCGGTACTTC. Translating gives CASSQEMGGLAGRARYF.

The rearrangement uses TRBV30 and TRBJ2-1; 11 nucleotides match TRBD1. CDR3 length equals 15 residues. Germline-derived CDR1 and CDR2 are GTSNPN and SVGIG (reference sequence). V gave up 2 bases and J gave up 3 bases; unmatched junction bases: 3. This CDR3 is CAWSMGTGGYNEQFF. Written as DNA, the CDR3 is TGTGCCTGGAGTATGGGGACAGGGGGCTACAATGAGCAGTTCTTC.

The genes are TRBV6-1 and TRBJ2-7, with D tentatively TRBD2 (5 bases). Per the germline V gene, CDR1 is MNHNS and CDR2 is SASEGT. The length of the CDR3 is 15 residues. V was trimmed by 0 bases and J by 4 bases, leaving 13 bases between them. The CDR3 coding sequence is TGTGCCAGCAGTGAAGCGTCTAATGGAGGATACGAGCAGTACTTC. It specifies CASSEASNGGYEQYF.

This clone has just one count. V is TRBV3-1 (or the pseudogene TRBV3-2) and J is TRBJ2-5, with D perhaps matching TRBD1 (5 bases). The CDR3 sequence is 14 residues long. Trimming removed 1 base from V and 6 bases from J, with 12 bases in between. Germline assignment: CDR1 LGHDT and CDR2 YNNKEL (reference sequence). The CDR3 spells CASSQGTHMQTQYF. The CDR3 nucleotides read TGTGCCAGCAGCCAAGGGACACACATGCAGACCCAGTACTTC.

The chain uses TRBV11-2 and TRBJ1-1, with D tentatively TRBD1 (6 bases). The V and J ends lost 5 bases and 0 bases respectively, with 10 bases between them. In germline, CDR1 is SGHAT, CDR2 FQNNGV. The CDR3 is made up of 14 amino acids. In nucleotides, the CDR3 is TGTGCCAGCAGCCTACAGGGAGTGAACACTGAAGCTTTCTTT. Translation: CASSLQGVNTEAFF.

The chain recombines TRBV9 with TRBJ1-6; D possibly corresponds to TRBD1 (6 bases). From germline, CDR1 is SGDLS and CDR2 YYNGEE. With 4 bases removed from V and 10 bases from J, the gap between germline ends came to 18 bases. This CDR3 has 15 residues. The CDR3, as DNA: TGTGCCAGCAGCTCATACGGGGACATAGGATCACCCCTCCACTTT. Translating gives CASSSYGDIGSPLHF.

The genes are TRBV29-1 and TRBJ2-1; 8 bases map to TRBD2. J was trimmed by 0 bases and V by 4 bases; bases with no gene match: 11. Germline CDR1 is SQVTM and CDR2 is ANQGSEA. The CDR3 spans 17 residues. The DNA of the CDR3 is TGCAGCGTTGTCGTGCTAGCGGGTATAAGCTCCTACAATGAGCAGTTCTTC. It is translated as CSVVVLAGISSYNEQFF.

The chain employs TRBV4-3 and TRBJ2-3, with 16 bases matching TRBD2. The CDR3 sequence is 16 residues long. From germline, CDR1 is LGHNA and CDR2 YSLEER. V shed 4 bases and J 9 bases; nucleotides not matched to a gene: 7. The CDR3 region is CASSLGLAGGHFTQYF. The CDR3 DNA sequence: TGCGCCAGCAGCCTGGGACTAGCGGGGGGGCATTTCACGCAGTATTTT.

This clone was detected once. The chain links TRBV5-6 to TRBJ1-2; TRBD1 might be the D (5 bases). Germline lookup yields CDR1 SGHDT and CDR2 YYEEEE. V lost 1 base and J lost 3, with 10 bases in between. The CDR3 is 14 residues long. CDR3 protein: CASSLSRVYYGYTF. The DNA for the CDR3 is TGTGCCAGCAGCTTGTCCAGGGTTTACTATGGCTACACCTTC.

CDR3 loop: CASRARGSLAGGENTGELFF. The DNA of the CDR3 is TGTGCCAGCAGGGCAAGAGGATCACTAGCGGGGGGAGAGAACACCGGGGAGCTGTTTTTT. The chain couples TRBV7-3 to TRBJ2-2, with 12 bases aligning to TRBD2. The V gene's germline CDR1 is SGHTA and CDR2 FQGTGA. The CDR3 has 20 residues. The J segment lost 1 base and the V segment lost 6 bases, leaving 15 bases of the junction unmatched.

The chain links TRBV5-6 to TRBJ2-7; 11 bases agree with TRBD2. Germline CDR1 reads SGHDT; CDR2 reads YYEEEE. The CDR3 totals 15 residues. V was clipped by 4 bases and J by 3 bases; unmatched bases: 6. The CDR3 DNA is TGTGCCAGCAGCCTCGGGCTAGCGGGGGGCTACGAGCAGTACTTC. This gives the protein CASSLGLAGGYEQYF. The variable domain in full, completed from reference TRBV5-6 and TRBJ2-7, reads DAGVTQSPTHLIKTRGQQVTLRCSPKSGHDTVSWYQQALGQGPQFIFQYYEEEERQRGNFPDRFSGHQFPNYSSELNVNALLLGDSALYLCASSLGLAGGYEQYFGPGTRLTVT.

This clone was seen only a few times. The chain employs TRBV7-9 and TRBJ2-5; 8 bases are shared with TRBD1. The CDR3 contains 19 residues. V was clipped by 5 bases and J by 4 bases; unmatched bases: 21. Germline V gene lookup returns CDR1 SEHNR and CDR2 FQNEAQ (reference sequence). The CDR3 protein is CASSPQLAGGAGHGETQYF. The CDR3 DNA sequence: TGTGCCAGCAGCCCACAGCTGGCAGGGGGCGCAGGTCATGGAGAGACCCAGTACTTC. Drawing the rest from reference TRBV7-9 and TRBJ2-5, the complete variable domain is DTGVSQNPRHKITKRGQNVTFRCDPISEHNRLYWYRQTLGQGPEFLTYFQNEAQLEKSRLLSDRFSAERPKGSFSTLEIQRTEQGDSAMYLCASSPQLAGGAGHGETQYFGPGTRLLVL.

The chain combines TRBV7-9 with TRBJ2-5, with 8 nucleotides matching TRBD2. Losses at the gene ends were 5 bases for V and 9 bases for J; bases not matched to a gene: 17. Germline CDR1 is SEHNR and CDR2 is FQNEAQ (reference sequence). The CDR3 is 16 amino acids. DNA of the CDR3: TGTGCCAGCAGCGCCGAGCGGGGGATGCCCGCAGTGGCCCAGTACTTC. Its translation is CASSAERGMPAVAQYF. The whole variable domain, remainder taken from reference TRBV7-9 and TRBJ2-5, is DTGVSQNPRHKITKRGQNVTFRCDPISEHNRLYWYRQTLGQGPEFLTYFQNEAQLEKSRLLSDRFSAERPKGSFSTLEIQRTEQGDSAMYLCASSAERGMPAVAQYFGPGTRLLVL.

The chain carries TRBV6-4 and TRBJ1-1, with TRBD1 as a possible D gene (6 bases). CDR1 MRHNA and CDR2 SNTAGT come from the germline V gene. V lost 6 bases and J 0 bases, leaving 14 bases between the germline ends. This CDR3 spans 15 amino acids. The DNA of the CDR3 is TGTGCCAGCAGCGAGACAGGCGAGTTGAACACTGAAGCTTTCTTT. Translation gives CASSETGELNTEAFF.

This clone was observed once. This rearrangement joins TRBV24-1 to TRBJ2-2, with D tentatively TRBD2 (5 bases). Germline V lookup: CDR1 KGHDR, CDR2 SFDVKD. There are 15 residues in the CDR3. V lost 6 bases to trimming and J lost 7 bases, with 17 bases between them. Here the CDR3 DNA reads TGTGCCACCAGTTCCTCCGGGGTCCGGAACGGGGAGCTGTTTTTT. It encodes CATSSSGVRNGELFF.

The chain is built from TRBV10-3 and TRBJ1-1; 10 positions agree with TRBD1. Germline V gene sequence: CDR1 ENHRY, CDR2 SYGVKD. Trimming took 10 bases from V and 4 from J; bases not matched to a gene: 6. The CDR3 runs 13 residues. Here the CDR3 DNA reads TGTGCCACCGAGACAGGGGGCCTCACTGAAGCTTTCTTT. This gives the protein CATETGGLTEAFF.

There are a few counts of this clone. The rearrangement joins TRBV2 to TRBJ2-3; TRBD2 aligns across 10 bases. V shed 8 bases and J 2 bases; nucleotides not matched to a gene: 7. The CDR3 sequence is 15 residues long. CDR1 and CDR2 from the germline V gene are SNHLY and FYNNEI. CDR3 sequence (DNA): TGTGCCAGCGCTCGAGCGGGGGGGTACACAGATACGCAGTATTTT. This sequence encodes CASARAGGYTDTQYF.

The CDR3 reads CAISESPGGWETQYF. CDR3 bases: TGTGCCATCAGTGAGTCGCCAGGGGGCTGGGAGACCCAGTACTTC. V and J are TRBV10-3 and TRBJ2-5, with 8 bases aligning to TRBD1. This CDR3 spans 15 amino acids. From germline, CDR1 is ENHRY and CDR2 SYGVKD. V lost 0 bases and J lost 5; bases outside the gene matches: 5.

This rearrangement joins TRBV6-5 to TRBJ1-2; no firm D call. The CDR3 loop spans 14 amino acids. V was shortened by 2 bases and J by 3 bases, with 10 bases between the two germline ends. CDR1 MNHEY and CDR2 SVGAGI come from the germline V gene. CDR3 sequence reads: CASSYGGGDYGYTF. DNA of the CDR3: TGTGCCAGCAGTTACGGAGGTGGGGACTATGGCTACACCTTC.

V gene TRBV5-1 combines with J gene TRBJ2-2; tentative D call: TRBD2 (5 bases). The V gene's germline CDR1 is SGHRS and CDR2 YFSETQ. V was shortened by 3 bases and J by 4 bases, with 10 bases between the two germline ends. The CDR3 totals 14 residues. CDR3 nucleotide sequence: TGCGCCAGCAGCTCCGGACTCGGCACCGGGGAGCTGTTTTTT. Translation gives CASSSGLGTGELFF.

V gene TRBV18 combines with J gene TRBJ1-1; possible D gene TRBD1, 5 bases. This CDR3 contains 15 residues. Trimming pared 5 bases from V and 1 base from J, leaving 14 bases between. Germline loops: CDR1 KGHSH, CDR2 LQKENI. CDR3 sequence reads: CASSSTVSENTEAFF. In DNA form, the CDR3 reads TGTGCCAGCTCATCGACAGTCTCAGAGAACACTGAAGCTTTCTTT. Supplemented by reference TRBV18 and TRBJ1-1, the full variable domain reads NAGVMQNPRHLVRRRGQEARLRCSPMKGHSHVYWYRQLPEEGLKFMVYLQKENIIDESGMPKERFSAEFPKEGPSILRIQQVVRGDSAAYFCASSSTVSENTEAFFGQGTRLTVV.

The V call is TRBV9, the J call TRBJ2-1; D might be TRBD1 (5 bases). The V gene lost 1 base and the J gene lost 5 bases, with 10 bases spanning the gap. The CDR3 is made up of 14 amino acids. Germline V CDR1 and CDR2: SGDLS, YYNGEE. CDR3 DNA sequence: TGTGCCAGCAGCGTACCCAGGGCCGACAATGAGCAGTTCTTC. This sequence encodes CASSVPRADNEQFF.

The chain joins TRBV7-7 to TRBJ2-5, with D possibly matching TRBD2 (5 bases). V lost 2 bases to trimming and J lost 5 bases, with 15 bases between them. The CDR3 consists of 15 residues. The germline V gene encodes CDR1 SSHAT and CDR2 FNYEAQ (reference sequence). CDR3 protein: CASSLQSGHSETQYF. DNA for the CDR3: TGTGCCAGCAGCTTACAGAGCGGCCACTCGGAGACCCAGTACTTC.

The chain has TRBV30 and TRBJ1-5; 8 positions match TRBD1. The CDR3 runs 15 residues. Per the germline V gene, CDR1 is GTSNPN and CDR2 is SVGIG (reference sequence). V gave up 3 bases and J gave up 7 bases; unmatched junction bases: 11. CDR3 DNA: TGTGCCTGGAGCCCGACAGGGGTGGCGAGCCAGCCCCAGCATTTT. Amino acids: CAWSPTGVASQPQHF.